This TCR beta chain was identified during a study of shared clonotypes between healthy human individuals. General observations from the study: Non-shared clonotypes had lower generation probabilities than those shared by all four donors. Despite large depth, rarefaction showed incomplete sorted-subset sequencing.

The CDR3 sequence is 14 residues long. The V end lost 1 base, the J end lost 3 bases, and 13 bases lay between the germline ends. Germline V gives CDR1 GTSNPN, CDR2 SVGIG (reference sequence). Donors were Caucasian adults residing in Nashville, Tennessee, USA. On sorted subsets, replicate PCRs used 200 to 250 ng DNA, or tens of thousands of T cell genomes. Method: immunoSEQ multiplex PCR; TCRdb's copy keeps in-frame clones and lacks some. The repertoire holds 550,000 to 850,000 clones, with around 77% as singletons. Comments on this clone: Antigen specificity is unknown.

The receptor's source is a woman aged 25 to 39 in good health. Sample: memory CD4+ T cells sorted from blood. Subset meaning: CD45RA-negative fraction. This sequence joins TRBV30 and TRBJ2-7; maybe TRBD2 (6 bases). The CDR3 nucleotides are TGTGCCTGGAGTGGGAGGGGACTTGGCTACGAGCAGTACTTC. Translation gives CAWSGRGLGYEQYF.